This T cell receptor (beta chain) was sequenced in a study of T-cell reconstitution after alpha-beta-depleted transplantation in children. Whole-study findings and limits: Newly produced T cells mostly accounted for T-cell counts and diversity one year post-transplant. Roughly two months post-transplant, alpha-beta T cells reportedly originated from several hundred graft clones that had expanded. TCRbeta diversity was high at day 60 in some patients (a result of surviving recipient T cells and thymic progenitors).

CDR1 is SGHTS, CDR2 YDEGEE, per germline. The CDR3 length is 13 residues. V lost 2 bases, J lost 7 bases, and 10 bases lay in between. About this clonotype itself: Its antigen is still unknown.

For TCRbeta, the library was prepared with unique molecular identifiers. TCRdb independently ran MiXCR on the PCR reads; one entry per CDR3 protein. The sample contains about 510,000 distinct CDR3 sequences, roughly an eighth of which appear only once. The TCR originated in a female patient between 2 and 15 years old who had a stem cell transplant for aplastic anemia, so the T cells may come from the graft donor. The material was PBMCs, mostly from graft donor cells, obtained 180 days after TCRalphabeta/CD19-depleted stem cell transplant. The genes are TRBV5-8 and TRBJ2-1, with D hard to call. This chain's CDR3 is CASSLTVWNEQFF. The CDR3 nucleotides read TGTGCCAGCAGCTTAACGGTTTGGAATGAGCAGTTCTTC.